This T cell receptor (beta chain) originates from a study of shared clonotypes between healthy human individuals. Germline lookup yields CDR1 ENHRY and CDR2 SYGVKD. V was pared by 0 bases and J by 1 base, with 4 bases between. The CDR3 is made up of 14 amino acids. The assay was run at deep level. Genomic DNA from each subset was divided evenly over several immunoSEQ plates. Data came from immunoSEQ multiplex PCR; TCRdb stores just in-frame clones and leaves some out. The sample has over a million clones, 75% to 80% seen once; the top ten hold approximately 0.5%. The source is a man aged 18 to 29 in good health. Some clones in this sample may be carry-over from other donors' samples. The chain employs TRBV10-3 and TRBJ1-3; no firm D call. Sequencing was done on a sample of memory CD4+ T cells from PBMCs. Subset defined: CD45RA-negative fraction. DNA of the CDR3: TGTGCCATCAGTGAGTCAGGGTCTGGAAACACCATATATTTT. It translates to CAISESGSGNTIYF.